This is a list of T cell receptor beta chains from one sample in a study of blood T cell repertoires in COVID-19. Sequenced by immunoSEQ multiplex PCR; TCRdb stores in-frame clones only, minus some. The sample shows around 170,000 clones, about four fifths of them seen only once. The sequencing input was peripheral blood. The receptors derive from a man in his sixties or seventies with active or convalescent COVID-19. Each CDR3 is given with its conserved first and last residue. Size values are once, few and many counts, or a class for expanded clones, and some rows have none.

v_call clone_size cdr3_aa
TRBV6-5 once CASPGTGGTYGYTF
TRBV18 once CASSPPSYEAFF
TRBV19 . CASSIDVRGPVGTF
TRBV9 . CASSVETYTEAFF
TRBV2 . CASRTSGNNEQFF
TRBV7-2 . CASSLLAGSSYNEQFF
TRBV7-6 . CASSLVGGVGGQETQYF
TRBV11-2 . CASSLDAASTGELFF
TRBV6-5 . CASSPTGTTSGEQYF
TRBV5-1 . CASSLGLSPEAFF
TRBV4-2 few CASSQDRQGGTEAFF
TRBV11-3 . CASSPGQGARTEAFF
TRBV9 . CASSASHGVGETQYF
TRBV3-1/TRBV3-2 . CASSQDRYTPQHF
TRBV25-1 . CASSPYRGSYEQYF
TRBV5-4 once CASSLGTSSSSEQFF
TRBV18 . CASSPQPQETQYF
TRBV5-1 . CASSPGDRLSGYTF
TRBV27 . CASSRIPGQGEETQYF
TRBV4-2 . CASSQDQTGGFYGYTF
TRBV30 . CAWTTDRGIHEQYF
TRBV7-9 few CASSLTGVNGYTF
TRBV3-1/TRBV3-2 once CASSQGTGTGSYEQYF
TRBV11-3 . CASSPQGASYEQYF
TRBV12-3/TRBV12-4 . CASSRQSGYGYTF
TRBV19 once CASMRAGNSPLHF
TRBV23-1 . CASSQTRDRETGELFF
TRBV4-1 once CASSQREGEKLFF
TRBV3-1/TRBV3-2 . CASSDRVDQPQHF
TRBV6-5 once CASTRQFLNTGELFF
TRBV15 once CATSTGQGSYEQYF
TRBV5-4 once CASSIQGTGNTIYF
TRBV27 . CASSPSGGLYEQYF
TRBV7-2 . CASSSQTASNEKLFF
TRBV13 . CASSLGGQGWAEAFF
TRBV12-3/TRBV12-4 . CASRQNILGYTF